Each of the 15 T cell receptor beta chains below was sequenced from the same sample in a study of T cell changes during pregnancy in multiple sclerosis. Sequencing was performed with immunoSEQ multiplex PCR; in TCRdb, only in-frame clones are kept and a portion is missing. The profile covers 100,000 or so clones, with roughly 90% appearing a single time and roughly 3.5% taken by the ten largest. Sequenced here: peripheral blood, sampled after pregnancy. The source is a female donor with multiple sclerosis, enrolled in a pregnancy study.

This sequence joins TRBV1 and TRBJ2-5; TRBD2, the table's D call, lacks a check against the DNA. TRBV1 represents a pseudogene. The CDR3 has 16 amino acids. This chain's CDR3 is CTSSPRVPAGVLAQYF. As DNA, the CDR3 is TGCACCAGCAGCCCCAGGGTCCCCGCGGGGGTATTGGCCCAGTACTTC.

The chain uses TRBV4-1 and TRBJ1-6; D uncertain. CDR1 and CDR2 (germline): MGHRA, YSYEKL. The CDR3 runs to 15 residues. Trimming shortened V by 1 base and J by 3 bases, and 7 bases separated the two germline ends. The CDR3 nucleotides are TGCGCCAGCAGCCAAGGAGAGTACTATAATTCACCCCTCCACTTT. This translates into CASSQGEYYNSPLHF.

CDR3 sequence: CAISVSPSGGGYEQYF. DNA of the CDR3: TGTGCCATCAGCGTATCCCCCTCGGGGGGCGGCTACGAGCAGTACTTC. The chain recombines TRBV10-3 with TRBJ2-7, with a weak D call TRBD2 (7 bases). Germline lookup yields CDR1 ENHRY and CDR2 SYGVKD. Trimming shortened V by 6 bases and J by 3 bases, and 21 bases separated the two germline ends. This CDR3 comprises 16 residues.

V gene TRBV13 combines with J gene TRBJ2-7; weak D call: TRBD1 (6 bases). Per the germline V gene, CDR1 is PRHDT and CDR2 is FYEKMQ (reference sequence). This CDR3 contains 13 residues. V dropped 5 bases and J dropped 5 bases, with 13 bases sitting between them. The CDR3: CASSTYRDHEQYF. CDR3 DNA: TGTGCCAGCAGCACCTACAGGGACCACGAGCAGTACTTC.

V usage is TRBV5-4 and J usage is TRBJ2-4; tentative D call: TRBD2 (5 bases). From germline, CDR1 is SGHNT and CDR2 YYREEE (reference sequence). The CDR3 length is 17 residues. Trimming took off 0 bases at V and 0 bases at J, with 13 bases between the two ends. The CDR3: CASSLVGKSQAKNIQYF. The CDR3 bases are TGTGCCAGCAGCTTGGTCGGGAAGTCACAAGCCAAAAACATTCAGTACTTC. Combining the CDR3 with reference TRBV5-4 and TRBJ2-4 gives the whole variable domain ETGVTQSPTHLIKTRGQQVTLRCSSQSGHNTVSWYQQALGQGPQFIFQYYREEENGRGNFPPRFSGLQFPNYSSELNVNALELDDSALYLCASSLVGKSQAKNIQYFGAGTRLSVL.

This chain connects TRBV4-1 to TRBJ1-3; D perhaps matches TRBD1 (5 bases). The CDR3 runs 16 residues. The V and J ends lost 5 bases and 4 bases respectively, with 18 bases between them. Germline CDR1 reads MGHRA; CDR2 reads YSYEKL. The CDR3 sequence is CASSIEDSNLGNTIYF. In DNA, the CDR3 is TGCGCCAGCAGCATTGAAGACAGTAACTTGGGAAACACCATATATTTT.

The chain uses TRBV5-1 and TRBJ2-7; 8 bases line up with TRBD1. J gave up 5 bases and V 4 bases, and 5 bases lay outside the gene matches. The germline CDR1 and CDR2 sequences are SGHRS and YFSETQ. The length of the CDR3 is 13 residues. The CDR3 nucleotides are TGCGCCAGCAGCGCGACAGGGGTCCACGAGCAGTACTTC. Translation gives CASSATGVHEQYF.

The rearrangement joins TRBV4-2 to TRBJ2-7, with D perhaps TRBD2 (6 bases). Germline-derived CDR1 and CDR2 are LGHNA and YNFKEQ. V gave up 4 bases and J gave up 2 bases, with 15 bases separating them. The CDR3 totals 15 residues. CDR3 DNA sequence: TGTGCCAGCAGCCCAACAATGCGGGGTCCCTACGAGCAGTACTTC. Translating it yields CASSPTMRGPYEQYF.

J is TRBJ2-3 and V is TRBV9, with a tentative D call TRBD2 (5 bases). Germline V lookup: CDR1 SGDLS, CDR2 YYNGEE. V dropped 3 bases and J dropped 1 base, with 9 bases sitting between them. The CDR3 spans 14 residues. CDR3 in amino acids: CASSGTGGTDTQYF. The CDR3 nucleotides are TGTGCCAGCAGCGGGACTGGCGGCACAGATACGCAGTATTTT.

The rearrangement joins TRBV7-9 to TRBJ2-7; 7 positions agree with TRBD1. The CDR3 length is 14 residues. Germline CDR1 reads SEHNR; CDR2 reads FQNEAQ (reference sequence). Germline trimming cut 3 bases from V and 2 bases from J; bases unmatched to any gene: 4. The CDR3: CASSLTGTTYEQYF. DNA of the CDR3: TGTGCCAGCAGCTTGACAGGGACAACCTACGAGCAGTACTTC.

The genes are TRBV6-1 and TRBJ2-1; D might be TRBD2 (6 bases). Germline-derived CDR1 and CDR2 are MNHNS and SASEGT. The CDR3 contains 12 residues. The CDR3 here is CATRGSYNEQFF. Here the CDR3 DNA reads TGTGCGACGCGGGGCTCCTACAATGAGCAGTTCTTC.

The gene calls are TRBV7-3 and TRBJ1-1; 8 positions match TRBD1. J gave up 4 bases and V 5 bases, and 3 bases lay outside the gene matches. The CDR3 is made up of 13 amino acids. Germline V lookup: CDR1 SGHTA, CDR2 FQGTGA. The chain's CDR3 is CASSRDRSTEAFF. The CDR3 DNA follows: TGTGCCAGCAGCAGGGACAGGAGCACTGAAGCTTTCTTT. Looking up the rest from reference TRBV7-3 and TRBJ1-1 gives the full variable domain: GAGVSQTPSNKVTEKGKYVELRCDPISGHTALYWYRQSLGQGPEFLIYFQGTGAADDSGLPNDRFFAVRPEGSVSTLKIQRTERGDSAVYLCASSRDRSTEAFFGQGTRLTVV.

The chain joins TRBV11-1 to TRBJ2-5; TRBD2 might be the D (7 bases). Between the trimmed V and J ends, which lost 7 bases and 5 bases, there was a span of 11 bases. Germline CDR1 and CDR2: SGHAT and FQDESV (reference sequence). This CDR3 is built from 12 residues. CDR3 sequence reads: CASKGGPETQYF. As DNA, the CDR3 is TGTGCCAGCAAGGGGGGGCCGGAGACCCAGTACTTC.

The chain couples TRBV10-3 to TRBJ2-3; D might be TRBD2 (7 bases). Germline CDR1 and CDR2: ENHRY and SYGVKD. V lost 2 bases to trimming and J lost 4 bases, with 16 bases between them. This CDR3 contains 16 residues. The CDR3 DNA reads TGTGCCATCAGTGAGATGGGGGGGCCTAGGGCAGATACGCAGTATTTT. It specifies CAISEMGGPRADTQYF.

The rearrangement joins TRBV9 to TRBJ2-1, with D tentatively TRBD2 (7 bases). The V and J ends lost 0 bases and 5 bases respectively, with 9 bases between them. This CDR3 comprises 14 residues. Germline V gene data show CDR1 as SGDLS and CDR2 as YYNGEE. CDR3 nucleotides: TGTGCCAGCAGCGTAGAGGGGGGGGACAATGAGCAGTTCTTC. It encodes CASSVEGGDNEQFF.